What follows describes a single T cell receptor beta chain. Its antigen target is currently unknown. No per-base quality is available; no much larger clone lies one base away. The data are from a study of blood T cell repertoires in COVID-19 (dated by TCRdb to 2018 to 2021). Regarding the complete study: Samples covering the acute and convalescent phases of COVID-19 were provided by collaborators in the United States, Italy and Spain. The material from the prospective study consisted of cDNA or gDNA derived from T cells, B-cell-depleted T cells, or PBMCs. Deeply sampled blood TCRbeta repertoires from subjects exposed to, actively infected with, or recovered from COVID-19 were included in the dataset. The repertoires were released in a freely available public database meant as a resource for research on the immune response to SARS-CoV-2. The samples were drawn from the first 160 participants of the ongoing ImmuneRACE study and from roughly 1,300 subjects provided by 6 global collaborators. Sample metadata almost always included a de-identified subject ID, COVID-19 status, age in years and sex. Where available, HLA class I and class II types were obtained from metadata supplied by the sample provider rather than from assay-based typing.

The immunoSEQ Assay, a bias-controlled multiplex PCR, was used to amplify TCRbeta CDR3 regions from genomic DNA. Under the source paper's analysis protocol: Within the assay, amplification of reference gene primers was used to estimate how many nucleated cells each sample contained. To quantify the absolute abundance of each unique TCRbeta CDR3 rearrangement, sequence reads were collapsed and filtered. For each sample, productive Simpson clonality was calculated as the square root of Simpson's diversity index across productive rearrangements. Sourced from immuneACCESS, this table was stored by TCRdb with only in-frame sequences that have V and J called. A share of the clones is absent; for the studies checked, an unresolved V gene accounts for under half, and the remainder has no known explanation. The V and J calls and the clone size are those of that table, but D and trimming were determined from the DNA. The sample table records about 74,000 clones; 90% of these occur just once. The ten biggest clones cover around 1.6% of the sample.

V sheds 4 bases and J sheds 0 bases, leaving 13 bases between their ends. The cysteine opens and the phenylalanine closes a CDR3 of 15 amino acids. Just the 45-base CDR3 DNA is kept, in frame starting at base 1. Reading the germline V gene gives CDR1 SGHRS and CDR2 YFSETQ. What the research found in general, with its limitations: The amount of clinical and demographic metadata varied by source and participant and was provided uncurated.

Collaborating institutions collected whole blood in K2EDTA tubes following their own protocols. Collaborator samples were shipped for TCRbeta analysis as frozen whole blood, isolated PBMCs, or DNA extracted from either sample type. Source material: peripheral blood. This TCR was sampled from a man between 45 and 60 years old with acute or convalescent COVID-19. The sequence joins TRBV5-1 to TRBJ1-1, and TRBD1 may be the D gene, going by 6 matching bases. The DNA sequence follows: TGCGCCAGCAGCCAAACAGGGTCCGTGAACACTGAAGCTTTCTTT. It encodes CASSQTGSVNTEAFF.